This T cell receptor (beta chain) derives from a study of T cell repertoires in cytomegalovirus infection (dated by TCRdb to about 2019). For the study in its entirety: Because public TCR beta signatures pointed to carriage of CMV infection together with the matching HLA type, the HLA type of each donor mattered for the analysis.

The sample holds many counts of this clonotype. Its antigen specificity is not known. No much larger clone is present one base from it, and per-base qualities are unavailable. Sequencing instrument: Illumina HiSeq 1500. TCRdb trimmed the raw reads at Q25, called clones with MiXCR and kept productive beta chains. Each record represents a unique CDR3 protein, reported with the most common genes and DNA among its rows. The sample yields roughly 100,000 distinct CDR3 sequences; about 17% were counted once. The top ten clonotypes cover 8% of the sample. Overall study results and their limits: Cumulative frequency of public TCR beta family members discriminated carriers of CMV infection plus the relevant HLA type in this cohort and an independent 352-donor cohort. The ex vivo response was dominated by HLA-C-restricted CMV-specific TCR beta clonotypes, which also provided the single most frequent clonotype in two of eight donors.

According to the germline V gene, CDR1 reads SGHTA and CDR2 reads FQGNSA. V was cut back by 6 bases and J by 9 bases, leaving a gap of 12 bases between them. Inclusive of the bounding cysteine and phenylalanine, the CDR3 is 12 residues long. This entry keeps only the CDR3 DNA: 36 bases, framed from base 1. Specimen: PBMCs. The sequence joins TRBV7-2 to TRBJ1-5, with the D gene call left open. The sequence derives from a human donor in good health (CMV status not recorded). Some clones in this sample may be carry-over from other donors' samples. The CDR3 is CASSPAMGPQHF. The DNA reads TGTGCCAGCAGTCCCGCAATGGGGCCCCAGCATTTT.